This TCR beta chain stems from a study of blood T cell repertoires in COVID-19. V lost 7 bases to trimming and J lost 3 bases, with 7 bases between them. Germline V gene lookup returns CDR1 MNHEY and CDR2 SVGAGI. The CDR3 runs 11 residues. Here immunoSEQ multiplex PCR was the method, and the copy in TCRdb shows in-frame clones only, minus some. The table lists 130,000 to 150,000 clones, 88% of them singletons, with roughly a tenth in the top ten. This chain uses TRBV6-5 with TRBJ2-7, with a weak D call TRBD1 (5 bases). The specimen was peripheral blood. The TCR originated in a man between 45 and 60 years old with active or convalescent COVID-19. The DNA for the CDR3 is TGTGCCAGCATAGGGGTCTACGAGCAGTACTTC. Translated: CASIGVYEQYF.